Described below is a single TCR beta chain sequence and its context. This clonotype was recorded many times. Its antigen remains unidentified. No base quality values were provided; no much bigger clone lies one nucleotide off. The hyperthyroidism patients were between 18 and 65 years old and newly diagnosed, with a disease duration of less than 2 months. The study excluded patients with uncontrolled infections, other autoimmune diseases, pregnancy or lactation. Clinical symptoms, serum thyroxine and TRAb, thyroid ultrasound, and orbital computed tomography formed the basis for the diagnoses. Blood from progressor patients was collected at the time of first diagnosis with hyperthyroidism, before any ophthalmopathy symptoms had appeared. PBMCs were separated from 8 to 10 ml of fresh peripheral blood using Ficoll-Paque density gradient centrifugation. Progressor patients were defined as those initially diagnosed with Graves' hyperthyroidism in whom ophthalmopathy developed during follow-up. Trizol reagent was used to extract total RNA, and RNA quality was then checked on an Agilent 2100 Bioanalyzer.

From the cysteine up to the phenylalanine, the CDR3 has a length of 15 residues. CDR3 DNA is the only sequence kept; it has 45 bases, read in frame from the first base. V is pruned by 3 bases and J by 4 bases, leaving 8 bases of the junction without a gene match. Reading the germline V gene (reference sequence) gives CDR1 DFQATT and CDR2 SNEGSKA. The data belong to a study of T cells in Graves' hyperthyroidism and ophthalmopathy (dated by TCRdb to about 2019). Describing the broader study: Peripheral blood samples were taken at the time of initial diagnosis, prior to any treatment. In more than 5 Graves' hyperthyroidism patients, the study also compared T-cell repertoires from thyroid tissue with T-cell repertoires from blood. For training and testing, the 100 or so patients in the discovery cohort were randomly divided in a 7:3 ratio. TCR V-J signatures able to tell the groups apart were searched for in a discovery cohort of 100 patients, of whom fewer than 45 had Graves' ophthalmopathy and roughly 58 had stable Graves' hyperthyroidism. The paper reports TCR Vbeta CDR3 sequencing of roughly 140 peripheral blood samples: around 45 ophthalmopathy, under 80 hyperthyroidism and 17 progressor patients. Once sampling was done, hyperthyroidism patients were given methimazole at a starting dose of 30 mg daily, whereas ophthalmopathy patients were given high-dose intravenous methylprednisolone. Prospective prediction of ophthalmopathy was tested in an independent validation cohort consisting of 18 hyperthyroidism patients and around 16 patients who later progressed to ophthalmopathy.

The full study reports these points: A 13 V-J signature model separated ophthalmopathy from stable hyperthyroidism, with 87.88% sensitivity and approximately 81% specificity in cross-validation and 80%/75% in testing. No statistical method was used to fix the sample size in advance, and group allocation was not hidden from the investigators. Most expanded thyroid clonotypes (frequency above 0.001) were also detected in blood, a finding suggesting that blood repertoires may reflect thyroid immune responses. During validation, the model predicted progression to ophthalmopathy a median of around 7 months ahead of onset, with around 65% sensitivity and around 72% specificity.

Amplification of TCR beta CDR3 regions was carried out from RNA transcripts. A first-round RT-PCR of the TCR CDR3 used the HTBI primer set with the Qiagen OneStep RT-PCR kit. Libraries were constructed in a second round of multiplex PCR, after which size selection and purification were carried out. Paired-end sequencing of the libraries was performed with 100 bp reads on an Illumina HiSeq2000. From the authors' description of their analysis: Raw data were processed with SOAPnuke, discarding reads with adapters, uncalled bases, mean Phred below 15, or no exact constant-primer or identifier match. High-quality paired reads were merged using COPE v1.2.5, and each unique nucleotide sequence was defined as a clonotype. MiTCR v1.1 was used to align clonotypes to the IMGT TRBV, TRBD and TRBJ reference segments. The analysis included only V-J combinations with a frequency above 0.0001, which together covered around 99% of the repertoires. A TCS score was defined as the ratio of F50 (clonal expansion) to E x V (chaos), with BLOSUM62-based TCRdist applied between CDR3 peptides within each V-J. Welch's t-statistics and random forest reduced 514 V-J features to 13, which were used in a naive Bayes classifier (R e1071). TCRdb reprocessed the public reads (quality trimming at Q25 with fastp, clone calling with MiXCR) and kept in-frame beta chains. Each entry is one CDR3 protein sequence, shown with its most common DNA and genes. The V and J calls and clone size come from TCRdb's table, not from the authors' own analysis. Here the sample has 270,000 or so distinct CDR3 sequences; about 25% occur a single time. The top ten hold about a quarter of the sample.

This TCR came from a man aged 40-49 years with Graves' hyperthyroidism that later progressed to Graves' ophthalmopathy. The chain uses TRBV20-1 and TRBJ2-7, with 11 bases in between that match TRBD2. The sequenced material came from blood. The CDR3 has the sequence CSARSPTSGRYEQYF. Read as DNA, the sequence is TGCAGTGCTAGGTCCCCCACTAGCGGGAGATACGAGCAGTACTTC.